The following is a T cell receptor beta chain sequence with its context. Germline CDR1 and CDR2: MNHEY and SVGAGI. V was cut by 5 bases and J by 2 bases, with 14 bases left in between. The CDR3 runs to 15 residues. The sample comes from a study of shared clonotypes between healthy human individuals. Sequencing was performed with immunoSEQ multiplex PCR; in TCRdb, only in-frame clones are kept and a portion is missing. The data contain 850,000 to 1,200,000 clones, about 77% of them singletons. This TCR was recovered from a man aged 18 to 29 in good health. The chain is built from TRBV6-5 and TRBJ2-3; D remains unclear. The material sequenced was memory CD4+ T cells sorted from blood. Subset described: CD45RA-negative fraction. The CDR3 protein is CASSPFPTLTDTQYF. CDR3 nucleotides: TGTGCCAGCAGTCCTTTCCCCACACTCACAGATACGCAGTATTTT.